This passage covers 32 T cell receptor beta chains from one sample sequenced in a study of human T cells and chemical hapten exposure. Time point meaning: pre-sensitization, week 0. Treatment noted: therapeutic diphenylcyclopropenone sensitization with weekly scalp DPC. TCRdb recomputed calls from the RACE reads with MiXCR, one row per CDR3 protein. The sample yields around 180,000 distinct CDR3 sequences, roughly 30% seen once. Sequences were derived from whole blood, sampled in connection with sensitization to the hapten diphenylcyclopropenone (DPC). Receptor source: a woman aged 25 to 39 with alopecia areata. Some clones in this sample may be carry-over from other donors' samples.

This clonotype showed up just a few times. The chain has TRBV5-1 and TRBJ2-1, with 7 bases identical to TRBD1. Germline lookup yields CDR1 SGHRS and CDR2 YFSETQ. Unmatched junction bases numbered 6, after V lost 6 bases and J lost 0 bases. The CDR3 covers 15 residues. Here the CDR3 DNA reads TGCGCCAGCATGTGGGCAGGGGGCTCCTACAATGAGCAGTTCTTC. Protein product: CASMWAGGSYNEQFF.

The V gene is TRBV6-5, the J gene TRBJ2-7; perhaps TRBD2 as D (5 bases). V shed 0 bases and J shed 4 bases, with 13 bases lying between them. The CDR3 is made up of 15 amino acids. CDR1 MNHEY and CDR2 SVGAGI come from the germline V gene. The CDR3, as DNA: TGTGCCAGCAGTTACTCGGGCGGGTTTGGGTACGAGCAGTACTTC. This gives the protein CASSYSGGFGYEQYF.

In this sample, this clonotype turned up a few times. This chain connects TRBV29-1 to TRBJ1-1, with 9 bases that match TRBD1. Germline CDR1 is SQVTM and CDR2 is ANQGSEA. The CDR3 has 14 residues. Trimming cost V 4 bases and J 2 bases; bases outside gene matches: 5. CDR3 sequence (DNA): TGCAGCGTTGGGGCGACAGGGGGTAACACTGAAGCTTTCTTT. Its translation: CSVGATGGNTEAFF.

This clonotype was seen only a few times. V and J are TRBV29-1 and TRBJ2-3; 7 nucleotides match TRBD2. The CDR3 contains 13 residues. V lost 1 base and J lost 9; bases outside the gene matches: 7. The germline CDR1 and CDR2 sequences are SQVTM and ANQGSEA. The CDR3 loop is CSVEGPAGGTQYF. CDR3 DNA: TGCAGCGTTGAAGGTCCCGCCGGGGGGACGCAGTATTTT.

The chain uses TRBV7-2 and TRBJ1-1; D possibly corresponds to TRBD1 (5 bases). The V end was cut by 2 bases, the J end by 1 base, with 11 bases between. The CDR3 length is 15 residues. CDR1 and CDR2 from the germline V gene are SGHTA and FQGNSA. CDR3 in amino acids: CASSLTPRANTEAFF. CDR3 bases: TGTGCCAGCAGCTTAACGCCCAGGGCGAACACTGAAGCTTTCTTT.

There are a few counts of this clonotype. The chain is built from TRBV3-2 and TRBJ2-2; whether TRBD1, the table's D call, matches the DNA was not checked. TRBV3-2 is flagged as a pseudogene. This CDR3 is built from 16 residues. The CDR3 is CASTRSDREDTGELFF. CDR3 bases: TGTGCCAGCACCCGGAGCGACAGGGAAGACACCGGGGAGCTGTTTTTT.

The J gene is TRBJ1-5, the V gene TRBV28; TRBD1 aligns across 8 bases. The germline V gene encodes CDR1 MDHEN and CDR2 SYDVKM. The CDR3 spans 14 residues. Trimming took 6 bases from V and 4 from J; bases not matched to a gene: 5. This CDR3 is CASRRDRGNQPQHF. The CDR3 DNA reads as TGTGCCAGCAGGCGTGACAGGGGAAATCAGCCCCAGCATTTT.

This clonotype has only a few counts. The chain carries TRBV6-4 and TRBJ2-7; no reliable D call. With 5 bases removed from V and 5 bases from J, the gap between germline ends came to 13 bases. The CDR3 covers 13 residues. Germline V CDR1 and CDR2: MRHNA, SNTAGT. CDR3 region: CASSRTPQDEQYF. In nucleotides, the CDR3 is TGTGCCAGCAGTCGGACCCCCCAAGACGAGCAGTACTTC.

The gene calls are TRBV10-3 and TRBJ2-3; tentative D call: TRBD2 (5 bases). The CDR3 is 14 amino acids. Trimming pared 0 bases from V and 3 bases from J, leaving 7 bases between. Germline loops: CDR1 ENHRY, CDR2 SYGVKD. CDR3 residues: CAISESTGTDTQYF. The CDR3 DNA is TGTGCCATCAGTGAGTCGACGGGGACAGATACGCAGTATTTT.

In DNA, the CDR3 is TGTGCCAGCCTTGGACGCTCCTACAATGAGCAGTTCTTC. Its translation: CASLGRSYNEQFF. The chain recombines TRBV25-1 with TRBJ2-1, with D unclear. V lost 8 bases and J 0 bases, leaving 8 bases between the germline ends. The CDR3 runs 13 residues. Germline assignment: CDR1 MGHDK and CDR2 SYGVNS.

This chain joins TRBV19 and TRBJ2-3; D remains ambiguous. The CDR3 loop spans 15 amino acids. Germline V CDR1 and CDR2: LNHDA, SQIVND (reference sequence). Deletions cut 8 bases from V and 2 bases from J, with 17 bases between. The CDR3 sequence: CASARVGANTDTQYF. The CDR3 region has the DNA TGTGCCAGTGCCAGAGTTGGAGCAAACACAGATACGCAGTATTTT.

The chain employs TRBV28 and TRBJ2-4, with TRBD1 matching over 9 bases. V trimming: 2 bases; J trimming: 5 bases; junction bases outside the gene matches: 10. The CDR3 has 17 amino acids. Germline assignment: CDR1 MDHEN and CDR2 SYDVKM. The CDR3 sequence: CASSLRWSGTGQNIQYF. Written as DNA, the CDR3 is TGTGCCAGCAGTTTAAGGTGGTCCGGGACAGGGCAAAACATTCAGTACTTC. Complete variable domain (other parts from reference TRBV28 and TRBJ2-4): DVKVTQSSRYLVKRTGEKVFLECVQDMDHENMFWYRQDPGLGLRLIYFSYDVKMKEKGDIPEGYSVSREKKERFSLILESASTNQTSMYLCASSLRWSGTGQNIQYFGAGTRLSVL.

This clonotype was detected a few times. The chain joins TRBV6-5 to TRBJ2-5, with TRBD2 matching over 11 bases. The trim removed 6 bases at V and 4 bases at J, leaving 10 bases unmatched. Germline assignment: CDR1 MNHEY and CDR2 SVGAGI. The CDR3 is 16 amino acids. The CDR3 spells CASSAVAGGRGETQYF. The CDR3 DNA reads TGTGCCAGCAGCGCAGTAGCGGGGGGGCGAGGAGAGACCCAGTACTTC.

This clonotype was counted a single time. The rearrangement joins TRBV3-1 to TRBJ2-7; TRBD2 aligns across 10 bases. The CDR3 runs 15 residues. Germline V gives CDR1 LGHDT, CDR2 YNNKEL (reference sequence). V lost 4 bases and J lost 2; bases outside the gene matches: 5. This CDR3 reads CASSPGLARTYEQYF. In nucleotides, the CDR3 is TGTGCCAGCAGCCCGGGACTAGCGCGGACCTACGAGCAGTACTTC.

The chain links TRBV6-1 to TRBJ1-1; D gene uncertain. This CDR3 has 13 amino acids. CDR1 is MNHNS and CDR2 is SASEGT in the germline V gene. With 5 bases removed from V and 6 bases from J, the gap between germline ends came to 13 bases. CDR3 protein: CASSSALLSEAFF. The CDR3 DNA is TGTGCCAGCAGTTCAGCCCTCCTTTCTGAAGCTTTCTTT.

This clonotype appeared a single time. The chain links TRBV12-3 or TRBV12-4 to TRBJ2-1; D possibly corresponds to TRBD1 (6 bases). CDR3 length equals 14 residues. The V end was cut by 7 bases, the J end by 5 bases, with 15 bases between. The CDR3 sequence: CASTLGTPNNEQFF. The CDR3 DNA reads as TGTGCCAGCACCCTGGGGACACCGAACAATGAGCAGTTCTTC.

A few counts support this clonotype. The chain's CDR3 is CASSLSAYEQYF. The CDR3 DNA is TGTGCCAGCAGTTTGTCCGCCTACGAGCAGTACTTC. The rearrangement links TRBV28 to TRBJ2-7, with no clear D. CDR3 length equals 12 residues. V shed 3 bases and J shed 2 bases, with 5 bases lying between them. Germline loops: CDR1 MDHEN, CDR2 SYDVKM.

This clonotype is a singleton in its sample. The CDR3 DNA is TGCAGCGGCCACCGGGACAGCCACGAGCAGTACTTC. Amino acids: CSGHRDSHEQYF. The rearrangement links TRBV29-1 to TRBJ2-7; 7 bases match TRBD1. Germline V gene sequence: CDR1 SQVTM, CDR2 ANQGSEA. This CDR3 is 12 amino acids long. V lost 7 bases and J lost 5; bases outside the gene matches: 8.

The rearrangement links TRBV28 to TRBJ2-1; D is perhaps TRBD2 (6 bases). CDR1 is MDHEN, CDR2 SYDVKM, per germline. This CDR3 has 13 amino acids. Trimming removed 5 bases from V and 9 bases from J, with 14 bases in between. CDR3 sequence reads: CASSDEWGGEQFF. As DNA, the CDR3 is TGTGCCAGCAGTGACGAATGGGGAGGTGAGCAGTTCTTC.

The chain couples TRBV20-1 to TRBJ1-2; D not resolved. Trimming cost V 3 bases and J 1 base, with 3 bases left between them. There are 11 residues in the CDR3. The germline CDR1 and CDR2 sequences are DFQATT and SNEGSKA (reference sequence). The CDR3 coding sequence is TGCAGTGCTAGTGATAACTATGGCTACACCTTC. Protein: CSASDNYGYTF.

The chain employs TRBV15 and TRBJ2-1, with a possible D match to TRBD2 (5 bases). The CDR3 totals 15 residues. Trimming pared 0 bases from V and 6 bases from J, leaving 12 bases between. From germline, CDR1 is LNHNV and CDR2 YYDKDF (reference sequence). The CDR3 loop reads CATSRDSPRGNEQFF. The CDR3 nucleotides read TGTGCCACCAGCAGAGATTCCCCTCGGGGCAATGAGCAGTTCTTC.

This clonotype appeared a few times. This sequence joins TRBV29-1 and TRBJ2-7; D perhaps matches TRBD2 (5 bases). Per germline, CDR1 SQVTM and CDR2 ANQGSEA. The CDR3 runs 14 residues. The germline V and J ends were trimmed by 5 bases and 2 bases, with 16 bases remaining between them. The CDR3 region has the DNA TGCAGCGTTCTCCCCAGCGGAACCCCCTACGAGCAGTACTTC. It translates to CSVLPSGTPYEQYF.

This clonotype appeared a few times. J is TRBJ2-1 and V is TRBV28; 10 nucleotides match TRBD2. Germline V gives CDR1 MDHEN, CDR2 SYDVKM. Trimming cost V 9 bases and J 8 bases; bases outside gene matches: 13. The CDR3 loop spans 15 amino acids. The CDR3 sequence: CASTTGTSAFYEQFF. Here the CDR3 DNA reads TGTGCCAGTACCACCGGGACTAGCGCTTTTTATGAGCAGTTCTTC.

In DNA form, the CDR3 reads TGTGCCAGCAGCTTCAGGACAGTAAACACCGGGGAGCTGTTTTTT. This sequence encodes CASSFRTVNTGELFF. The genes are TRBV11-1 and TRBJ2-2, with D maybe TRBD1 (6 bases). Trimming stripped 3 bases from V and 2 bases from J, with 10 bases between. Germline-derived CDR1 and CDR2 are SGHAT and FQDESV (reference sequence). The CDR3 is 15 amino acids.

This clonotype was seen at least ten times. This sequence joins TRBV5-6 and TRBJ2-2; 7 positions agree with TRBD1. Looked up from germline, CDR1 is SGHDT and CDR2 is YYEEEE. This CDR3 is built from 14 residues. Trimming took 0 bases from V and 6 from J; bases not matched to a gene: 2. CDR3 bases: TGTGCCAGCAGCTTGGGACAGGGTGCCGGGGAGCTGTTTTTT. Translation gives CASSLGQGAGELFF.

This chain joins TRBV7-9 and TRBJ1-2; tentative D call: TRBD1 (5 bases). Germline V gives CDR1 SEHNR, CDR2 FQNEAQ (reference sequence). The ends were cut back, 5 bases at V and 8 bases at J, with 15 bases in the middle. The CDR3 has 13 amino acids. The CDR3 loop is CASSRDPNGGYTF. CDR3 nucleotides: TGTGCCAGCAGCCGGGACCCCAACGGGGGCTACACCTTC.

This sequence joins TRBV28 and TRBJ1-5; 7 nucleotides line up with TRBD1. The CDR3 covers 15 residues. V trimming: 6 bases; J trimming: 0 bases; junction bases outside the gene matches: 5. CDR1 is MDHEN, CDR2 SYDVKM, per germline. This chain's CDR3 is CASRGQKYSNQPQHF. The CDR3, as DNA: TGTGCCAGCAGGGGACAGAAGTATAGCAATCAGCCCCAGCATTTT.

This chain joins TRBV7-3 and TRBJ1-6, with D uncertain. Looked up from germline, CDR1 is SGHTA and CDR2 is FQGTGA. Between the trimmed V and J ends, which lost 5 bases and 4 bases, there was a span of 9 bases. This CDR3 has 14 amino acids. The CDR3 protein is CASSAGNYNSPLHF. Here the CDR3 DNA reads TGTGCCAGCAGCGCGGGAAATTATAATTCACCCCTCCACTTT.

The V call is TRBV3-1, the J call TRBJ2-7; D is perhaps TRBD1 (5 bases). This CDR3 comprises 14 residues. V lost 1 base and J 3 bases, leaving 10 bases between the germline ends. Germline CDR1 reads LGHDT; CDR2 reads YNNKEL (reference sequence). The CDR3 loop reads CASSQAPGLYEQYF. The CDR3 DNA reads TGTGCCAGCAGCCAAGCTCCAGGGCTCTACGAGCAGTACTTC.

The chain uses TRBV18 and TRBJ1-1, with D uncertain. The length of the CDR3 is 17 residues. V lost 3 bases and J lost 0, with 17 bases in between. Germline loops: CDR1 KGHSH, CDR2 LQKENI. In DNA, the CDR3 is TGTGCCAGCTCACCTCGGACGGTAACCTACTTGAACACTGAAGCTTTCTTT. Translating it yields CASSPRTVTYLNTEAFF.

This clonotype turned up a few times. The chain links TRBV12-3 or TRBV12-4 to TRBJ1-1; TRBD1 is a possible D gene (6 bases). The CDR3 runs to 15 residues. Trimming stripped 6 bases from V and 5 bases from J, with 19 bases between. CDR3 bases: TGTGCCAGCAGCCAGACCGGGACACGGGATACTGAAGCTTTCTTT. Translating it yields CASSQTGTRDTEAFF.

This sequence joins TRBV28 and TRBJ2-3, with 7 bases that match TRBD2. Looked up from germline, CDR1 is MDHEN and CDR2 is SYDVKM. The CDR3 runs 14 residues. Unmatched junction bases numbered 10, after V lost 6 bases and J lost 7 bases. The chain's CDR3 is CASRSHSGDYTQYF. The CDR3 DNA follows: TGTGCCAGCAGATCCCACAGCGGGGACTATACGCAGTATTTT. Drawing the rest from reference TRBV28 and TRBJ2-3, the complete variable domain is DVKVTQSSRYLVKRTGEKVFLECVQDMDHENMFWYRQDPGLGLRLIYFSYDVKMKEKGDIPEGYSVSREKKERFSLILESASTNQTSMYLCASRSHSGDYTQYFGPGTRLTVL.